Listed here are 6 T cell receptor beta chains from one sample, sequenced in a study of OX40 agonist ivuxolimab in advanced cancers. The table came from immunoSEQ multiplex PCR; TCRdb's copy has only in-frame clones and leaves some out. The sample contains about 40,000 clones, approximately 90% of which appear only once. The sequencing used CD4+ or CD8+ T cells sorted from blood, collected in a trial of the OX40 agonist ivuxolimab. These receptors were collected from an adult with an advanced solid tumor such as melanoma, head and neck, liver or kidney cancer.

This chain joins TRBV15 and TRBJ2-2, with 10 bases identical to TRBD1. Looked up from germline, CDR1 is LNHNV and CDR2 is YYDKDF (reference sequence). V gave up 4 bases and J gave up 4 bases; unmatched junction bases: 3. The CDR3 loop spans 15 amino acids. The CDR3 reads CATSNDRGPTGELFF. CDR3 DNA: TGTGCCACCAGCAACGACAGGGGGCCCACCGGGGAGCTGTTTTTT.

This rearrangement joins TRBV29-1 to TRBJ2-7, with D possibly TRBD1 on 6 matching bases. The CDR3 length is 14 residues. The V and J ends lost 4 bases and 5 bases respectively, with 18 bases between them. The V gene's germline CDR1 is SQVTM and CDR2 ANQGSEA. CDR3 region: CSVGDKGHGDEQYF. The CDR3 nucleotides are TGCAGCGTTGGTGATAAGGGACACGGGGACGAGCAGTACTTC.

This chain uses TRBV5-4 with TRBJ1-2; 7 bases map to TRBD1. There are 14 residues in the CDR3. V shed 0 bases and J 4 bases; nucleotides not matched to a gene: 3. Germline values: CDR1 SGHNT, CDR2 YYREEE (reference sequence). The CDR3 sequence is CASSLEGAGYGYTF. For the CDR3, the DNA is TGTGCCAGCAGCTTGGAGGGGGCTGGCTATGGCTACACCTTC. Based on the CDR3 plus reference TRBV5-4 and TRBJ1-2, the full variable domain is ETGVTQSPTHLIKTRGQQVTLRCSSQSGHNTVSWYQQALGQGPQFIFQYYREEENGRGNFPPRFSGLQFPNYSSELNVNALELDDSALYLCASSLEGAGYGYTFGSGTRLTVV.

The chain is built from TRBV13 and TRBJ1-1; the D is unclear. The CDR3 is 13 residues long. V was cut by 5 bases and J by 1 base, with 8 bases left in between. Germline V gene data show CDR1 as PRHDT and CDR2 as FYEKMQ (reference sequence). CDR3 protein: CASSLYRNTEAFF. DNA for the CDR3: TGTGCCAGCAGCCTTTACAGGAACACTGAAGCTTTCTTT.

This clone was picked up one time. The chain has TRBV7-6 and TRBJ1-1, with TRBD1 matching over 7 bases. CDR3 length: 15 residues. V shed 3 bases, J shed 5 bases, and the junction held 9 bases outside the gene matches. Germline V CDR1 and CDR2: SGHVS, FNYEAQ. The CDR3 DNA reads TGTGCCAGCAGCTTGGGAAGAGGGGGCAGGACTGAAGCTTTCTTT. It encodes CASSLGRGGRTEAFF. Full variable domain (remainder filled in from reference TRBV7-6 and TRBJ1-1): GAGVSQSPRYKVTKRGQDVALRCDPISGHVSLYWYRQALGQGPEFLTYFNYEAQQDKSGLPNDRFSAERPEGSISTLTIQRTEQRDSAMYRCASSLGRGGRTEAFFGQGTRLTVV.

This chain links TRBV30 with TRBJ2-7; TRBD1 agrees at 7 bases. Germline V lookup: CDR1 GTSNPN, CDR2 SVGIG (reference sequence). CDR3 length: 15 residues. V gave up 1 base and J gave up 0 bases; unmatched junction bases: 6. Here the CDR3 reads CAWSDETGPSYEQYF. CDR3 bases: TGTGCCTGGAGTGATGAGACAGGGCCCTCCTACGAGCAGTACTTC.